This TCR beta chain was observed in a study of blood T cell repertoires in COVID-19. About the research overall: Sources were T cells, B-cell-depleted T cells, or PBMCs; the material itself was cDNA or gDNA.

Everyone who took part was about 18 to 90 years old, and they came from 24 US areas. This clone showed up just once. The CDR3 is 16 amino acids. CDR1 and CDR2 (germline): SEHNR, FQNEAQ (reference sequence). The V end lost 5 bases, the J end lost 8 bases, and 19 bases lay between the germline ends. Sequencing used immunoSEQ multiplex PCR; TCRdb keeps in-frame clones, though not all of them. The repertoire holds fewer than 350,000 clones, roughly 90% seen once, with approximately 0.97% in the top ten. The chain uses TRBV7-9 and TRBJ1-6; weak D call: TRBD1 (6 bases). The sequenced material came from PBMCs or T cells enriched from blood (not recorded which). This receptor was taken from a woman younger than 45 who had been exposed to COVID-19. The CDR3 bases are TGTGCCAGCAGCCCCCTCATCCGGGACAATGATTCACCCCTCCACTTT. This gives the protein CASSPLIRDNDSPLHF.